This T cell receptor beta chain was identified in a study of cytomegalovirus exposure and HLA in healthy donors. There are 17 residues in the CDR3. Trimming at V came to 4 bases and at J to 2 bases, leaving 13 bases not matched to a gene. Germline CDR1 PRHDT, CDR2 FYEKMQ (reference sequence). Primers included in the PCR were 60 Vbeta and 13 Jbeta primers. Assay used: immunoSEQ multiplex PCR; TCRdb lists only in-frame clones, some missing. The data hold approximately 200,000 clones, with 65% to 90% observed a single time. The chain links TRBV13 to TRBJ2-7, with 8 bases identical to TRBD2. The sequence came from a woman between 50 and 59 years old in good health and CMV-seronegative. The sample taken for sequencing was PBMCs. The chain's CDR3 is CASSSPEGRGVAYEQYF. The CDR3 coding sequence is TGTGCCAGCAGCTCGCCGGAAGGGCGGGGGGTGGCCTACGAGCAGTACTTC.